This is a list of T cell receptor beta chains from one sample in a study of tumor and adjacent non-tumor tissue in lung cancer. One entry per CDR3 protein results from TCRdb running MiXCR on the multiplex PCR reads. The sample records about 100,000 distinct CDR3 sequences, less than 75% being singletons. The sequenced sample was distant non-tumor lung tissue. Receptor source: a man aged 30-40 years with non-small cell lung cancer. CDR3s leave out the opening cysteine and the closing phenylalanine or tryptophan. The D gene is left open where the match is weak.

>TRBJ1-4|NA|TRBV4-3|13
ASSPRSGRNEKPF
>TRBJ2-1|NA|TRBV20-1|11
SARNRSYNEQF
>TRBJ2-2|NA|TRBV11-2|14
ASSSPWDPNTGELF
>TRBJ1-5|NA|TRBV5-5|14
ASSLVTVSGNQPQH
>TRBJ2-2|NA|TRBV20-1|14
SARAYDGSVSGELF
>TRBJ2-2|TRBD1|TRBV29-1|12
GVFRDRNTGELF
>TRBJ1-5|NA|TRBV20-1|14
SARAPSDKGNKPQH
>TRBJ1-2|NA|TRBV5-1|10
ASSAVGYGYT
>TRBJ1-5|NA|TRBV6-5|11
ASNFSPDQPQH
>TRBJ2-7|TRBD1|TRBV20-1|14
SARGQDLHYSYEQY
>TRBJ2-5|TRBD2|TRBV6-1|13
ASSELAGGPETQY
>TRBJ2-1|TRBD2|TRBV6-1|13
ACTGLAGAYNEQF
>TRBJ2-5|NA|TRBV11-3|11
TSNVNLGETQY
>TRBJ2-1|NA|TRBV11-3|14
ASSTRSRGALNEQF
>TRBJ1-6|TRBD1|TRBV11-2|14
ASSSWTGQSSSPLH
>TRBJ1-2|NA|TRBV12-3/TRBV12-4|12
ASSLGQSLYGYT
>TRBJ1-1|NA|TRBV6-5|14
ASSYPAGPMNTGAF
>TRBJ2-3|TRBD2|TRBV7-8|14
ASTISGGAGTDTQY
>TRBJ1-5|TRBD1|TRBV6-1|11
ASSGDRNQPHH
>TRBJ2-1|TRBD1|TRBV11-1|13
ASRPTGGSHNEQF
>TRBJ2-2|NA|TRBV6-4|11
ASSPGSIGELF
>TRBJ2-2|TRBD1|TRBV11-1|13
ARSPSTQGTAELF
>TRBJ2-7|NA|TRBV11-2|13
AITQGWGSSYEQY
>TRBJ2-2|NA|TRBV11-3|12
GSSPRGFTGELF